This TCR beta chain was observed in a study of T cell responses to AZD1222 COVID-19 vaccine. Regarding the study as a whole: A mostly white British donor set with more females was recruited, and clonal diversity was possibly underestimated.

Libraries were prepared by immunoSEQ multiplex PCR; TCRdb keeps only in-frame clonotypes and omits some of them. The repertoire holds more than 150,000 clones, with around 90% as singletons. The trim removed 4 bases at V and 5 bases at J, leaving 6 bases unmatched. The CDR3 is made up of 15 amino acids. Germline assignment: CDR1 SGDLS and CDR2 YYNGEE. A note on this clone: The target antigen is unknown.

The receptor was derived from an adult in good health. The chain recombines TRBV9 with TRBJ2-3; 11 bases agree with TRBD2. This material consisted of peripheral blood, taken on day 0 of AZD1222 vaccination. CDR3 residues: CASSSRLAGRDTQYF. The CDR3 nucleotides are TGTGCCAGCAGCTCTAGACTAGCGGGGAGAGATACGCAGTATTTT.